This T cell receptor beta chain appears in the sequencing data of a study of Graves' ophthalmopathy and Graves' hyperthyroidism. Overall study: No treatment had been given when peripheral blood was collected at initial diagnosis.

At least ten counts were recorded for this clonotype. Diagnoses were established from clinical symptoms, serum thyroxine, TRAb, thyroid ultrasound and orbital computed tomography. It was from under 13 ml of fresh peripheral blood that the PBMCs came. The authors amplified TCR beta CDR3 regions, and they did so from RNA transcripts for repertoire sequencing. HTBI primers were employed in first-round RT-PCR, then a second-round multiplex PCR followed. One entry per CDR3 protein, called by TCRdb with MiXCR from the multiplex PCR reads. This table has roughly 400,000 distinct CDR3 sequences, 17% appearing once. The CDR3 consists of 13 residues. Germline V gene lookup returns CDR1 SGHNT and CDR2 YENEEA. V lost 8 bases and J lost 3, with 13 bases in between.

The rearrangement links TRBV11-3 to TRBJ1-1; D call uncertain. Sequencing used peripheral blood. This TCR was sampled from an adult woman with stable Graves' hyperthyroidism. CDR3 bases: TGTGCCAGCTCCCAATCTTGGGACACTGAAGCTTTCTTT. Amino acid sequence: CASSQSWDTEAFF.